This TCR beta chain was identified during a study of blood T cell repertoires in COVID-19. Study-wide background: Samples representing acute and convalescent COVID-19 were sourced from the United States, Italy and Spain. The cDNA or gDNA used as material had been derived from T cells, B-cell-depleted T cells, or PBMCs.

Germline-derived CDR1 and CDR2 are SEHNR and FQNEAQ (reference sequence). CDR3 length: 15 amino acids. V was pared by 5 bases and J by 5 bases, with 5 bases of the junction left unmatched. TCRdb's table, derived via immunoSEQ multiplex PCR, lists solely in-frame clones and lacks some. The sample carries hundreds of thousands of clones, 85% recorded once. The TCR was taken from a man aged 40-49 years who had recovered from COVID-19. Source material: PBMCs or T cells enriched from blood (not recorded which). V usage is TRBV7-9 and J usage is TRBJ1-5; 11 nucleotides agree with TRBD1. The CDR3 spells CASSPGQGAHQPQHF. DNA of the CDR3: TGTGCCAGCAGCCCTGGACAGGGGGCTCATCAGCCCCAGCATTTT.